These 32 T cell receptor beta chains share one sample of origin, sequenced in a study of OX40 agonist ivuxolimab in advanced cancers. The method was the immunoSEQ multiplex PCR assay. This is the immuneACCESS table as TCRdb keeps it, with only in-frame sequences that have V and J called. A part of the clones is gone; compared with another copy, unresolved V genes explain less than half, and the rest is unexplained. This sample holds tens of thousands of clones; around 85% were observed only once. Jointly, the top ten make up around 2.1% of the sample. Here the sequenced sample was CD4+ or CD8+ T cells sorted from blood, taken in a trial of the OX40 agonist ivuxolimab. The receptors stem from an adult with an advanced solid tumor such as melanoma, head and neck, liver or kidney cancer.

The chain is built from TRBV5-6 and TRBJ1-5; D possibly corresponds to TRBD1 (5 bases). V was pared by 3 bases and J by 7 bases, with 17 bases between. Germline CDR1 SGHDT, CDR2 YYEEEE. CDR3 size: 15 residues. CDR3 sequence reads: CASSSGRRGRQPQHF. The CDR3 DNA reads as TGTGCCAGCAGCTCCGGACGGAGGGGAAGACAGCCCCAGCATTTT.

This clone showed up just a few times. The rearrangement joins TRBV5-1 to TRBJ1-6, with D hard to call. Germline V CDR1 and CDR2: SGHRS, YFSETQ. The CDR3 runs to 12 residues. Trimming shortened V by 0 bases and J by 7 bases, and 2 bases separated the two germline ends. The CDR3 loop reads CASSLDNSPLHF. The DNA for the CDR3 is TGCGCCAGCAGCTTGGACAATTCACCCCTCCACTTT.

The V call is TRBV6-4, the J call TRBJ2-1; 11 bases fit TRBD2. The CDR3 spans 15 residues. From germline, CDR1 is MRHNA and CDR2 SNTAGT. V trimming: 4 bases; J trimming: 4 bases; junction bases outside the gene matches: 3. The DNA of the CDR3 is TGTGCCAGCAGTGCTCTAGCGGGGGGTTACAATGAGCAGTTCTTC. Protein sequence: CASSALAGGYNEQFF.

The chain combines TRBV6-6 with TRBJ1-5, with D unresolved. Germline CDR1 and CDR2: MNHNY and SVGAGI (reference sequence). V lost 2 bases and J 11 bases, leaving 13 bases between the germline ends. The CDR3 spans 13 residues. Written as DNA, the CDR3 is TGTGCCAGCAGTTACGACCGGCTGGAAGCCCAGCATTTT. Protein product: CASSYDRLEAQHF.

V usage is TRBV28 and J usage is TRBJ2-3, with D hard to call. Between the trimmed V and J ends, which lost 3 bases and 1 base, there was a span of 11 bases. The CDR3 is 15 amino acids. Looked up from germline, CDR1 is MDHEN and CDR2 is SYDVKM. The CDR3 nucleotides read TGTGCCAGCAGTTTGTGGGGTGGTGGCACAGATACGCAGTATTTT. Protein sequence: CASSLWGGGTDTQYF.

This clone has a single count. This chain connects TRBV2 to TRBJ1-5; D gene ambiguous. Germline V CDR1 and CDR2: SNHLY, FYNNEI. The CDR3 is made up of 15 amino acids. V was pared by 3 bases and J by 3 bases, with 12 bases between. The CDR3 region is CASSEPRRANQPQHF. The CDR3 DNA sequence: TGTGCCAGCAGTGAGCCGCGGAGGGCCAATCAGCCCCAGCATTTT.

CDR3 amino acids: CASTATYEQYF. The CDR3 nucleotides are TGTGCCAGCACAGCTACCTACGAGCAGTACTTC. This chain links TRBV6-1 with TRBJ2-7; D is unclear. Germline loops: CDR1 MNHNS, CDR2 SASEGT. With 7 bases removed from V and 2 bases from J, the gap between germline ends came to 6 bases. This CDR3 has 11 amino acids.

The rearrangement links TRBV5-3 to TRBJ1-5; no clear D. TRBV5-3 carries the ORF label, with uncertain function. This CDR3 is built from 15 residues. The V and J ends lost 4 bases and 3 bases respectively, with 14 bases between them. CDR3 in amino acids: CARSQNRASNQPQHF. In DNA, the CDR3 is TGTGCCAGAAGCCAGAACCGGGCCTCCAATCAGCCCCAGCATTTT.

The rearrangement uses TRBV19 and TRBJ2-1; D uncertain. Germline V CDR1 and CDR2: LNHDA, SQIVND (reference sequence). Trimming removed 6 bases from V and 5 bases from J, with 11 bases in between. The CDR3 is 13 amino acids. CDR3 amino acids: CASSLGPNNEQFF. The CDR3 nucleotides are TGTGCCAGTAGCCTAGGGCCCAACAATGAGCAGTTCTTC.

The chain uses TRBV10-3 and TRBJ2-2, with 11 bases that match TRBD1. The CDR3 has 14 amino acids. Trimming removed 11 bases from V and 5 bases from J; junction bases left unmatched: 7. Germline CDR1 and CDR2: ENHRY and SYGVKD. The CDR3 is CALSGQGETGELFF. Written as DNA, the CDR3 is TGTGCCCTCTCGGGACAGGGGGAAACCGGGGAGCTGTTTTTT.

The rearrangement joins TRBV14 to TRBJ2-1, with 7 bases that match TRBD2. CDR1 and CDR2 from the germline V gene are SGHDN and FVKESK. The CDR3 has 15 amino acids. The J segment lost 12 bases and the V segment lost 4 bases, leaving 15 bases of the junction unmatched. This chain's CDR3 is CASSPAGVLGFGQFF. CDR3 in DNA: TGTGCCAGCAGCCCTGCGGGAGTTCTTGGTTTTGGGCAGTTCTTC.

V is TRBV9 and J is TRBJ2-3, with TRBD1 matching over 11 bases. The junction had 8 bases not matched to a gene; V was cut back by 4 bases and J by 4 bases. The CDR3 is 16 residues long. Germline loops: CDR1 SGDLS, CDR2 YYNGEE. DNA for the CDR3: TGTGCCAGCAGCTCGGGGACAGGGGGTTGGGCAGATACGCAGTATTTT. Its translation is CASSSGTGGWADTQYF.

This rearrangement joins TRBV10-1 to TRBJ2-2; TRBD2 is a possible D gene (6 bases). Germline V CDR1 and CDR2: WNHNN, SYGVQD (reference sequence). This CDR3 comprises 14 residues. Trimming took off 9 bases at V and 1 base at J, with 12 bases between the two ends. Written as DNA, the CDR3 is TGCGCCAGTGGGGGGACGGAGAACACCGGGGAGCTGTTTTTT. It yields the protein CASGGTENTGELFF.

This clone is a singleton in its sample. The genes are TRBV19 and TRBJ1-3; no firm D call. The V and J ends lost 1 base and 5 bases respectively, with 3 bases between them. CDR1 is LNHDA and CDR2 is SQIVND in the germline V gene (reference sequence). The CDR3 runs to 12 residues. CDR3 region: CASSIGRNTIYF. CDR3 DNA sequence: TGTGCCAGTAGTATAGGACGAAACACCATATATTTT.

The chain couples TRBV28 to TRBJ2-5, with TRBD2 identical over 11 bases. Germline V lookup: CDR1 MDHEN, CDR2 SYDVKM. The CDR3 length is 16 residues. V lost 7 bases to trimming and J lost 4 bases; unmatched junction nucleotides: 11. CDR3 in amino acids: CASTLPLAGVGETQYF. Here the CDR3 DNA reads TGTGCCAGCACCCTACCACTAGCGGGGGTGGGAGAGACCCAGTACTTC.

The chain recombines TRBV28 with TRBJ1-1; D might be TRBD1 (6 bases). This CDR3 is 15 amino acids long. Trimming took off 5 bases at V and 0 bases at J, with 13 bases between the two ends. The germline V gene has CDR1 MDHEN and CDR2 SYDVKM. In nucleotides, the CDR3 is TGTGCCAGCAGTCATAACAGGGACATGAACACTGAAGCTTTCTTT. Its translation: CASSHNRDMNTEAFF.

This chain connects TRBV7-2 to TRBJ1-1, with D uncertain. The V end lost 1 base, the J end lost 0 bases, and 9 bases lay between the germline ends. The CDR3 contains 15 residues. Germline CDR1 and CDR2: SGHTA and FQGNSA. CDR3 in DNA: TGTGCCAGCAGCTTAGGGTCCCGGATGAACACTGAAGCTTTCTTT. Translating it yields CASSLGSRMNTEAFF.

The chain links TRBV2 to TRBJ2-7, with D perhaps matching TRBD2 (5 bases). V was cut by 8 bases and J by 5 bases, with 19 bases left in between. There are 14 residues in the CDR3. Germline CDR1 reads SNHLY; CDR2 reads FYNNEI. The CDR3 coding sequence is TGTGCCAGCTTCAAGGAGGAGAATGCCCACGAGCAGTACTTC. Encoded protein: CASFKEENAHEQYF.

This chain connects TRBV7-9 to TRBJ2-5, with D perhaps TRBD2 (6 bases). Per germline, CDR1 SEHNR and CDR2 FQNEAQ (reference sequence). V lost 0 bases, J lost 4 bases, and 15 bases lay in between. The CDR3 spans 16 residues. The CDR3 reads CASSLALWEDGETQYF. CDR3 in DNA: TGTGCCAGCAGCTTAGCTTTGTGGGAGGATGGAGAGACCCAGTACTTC. The complete variable domain, with remaining parts taken from reference TRBV7-9 and TRBJ2-5, reads DTGVSQNPRHKITKRGQNVTFRCDPISEHNRLYWYRQTLGQGPEFLTYFQNEAQLEKSRLLSDRFSAERPKGSFSTLEIQRTEQGDSAMYLCASSLALWEDGETQYFGPGTRLLVL.

V gene TRBV5-6 combines with J gene TRBJ1-1; the D gene is possibly TRBD1 (5 bases). The CDR3 is 15 amino acids. Germline CDR1 reads SGHDT; CDR2 reads YYEEEE. The germline V and J ends were trimmed by 0 bases and 4 bases, with 13 bases remaining between them. This CDR3 reads CASSLVEGRPTEAFF. The CDR3 DNA follows: TGTGCCAGCAGCTTGGTAGAGGGACGGCCCACTGAAGCTTTCTTT.

This clone showed up just a few times. The chain has TRBV6-6 and TRBJ2-3; perhaps D is TRBD1 or TRBD2 (5 bases each). This CDR3 has 16 residues. Germline V CDR1 and CDR2: MNHNY, SVGAGI (reference sequence). V was clipped by 5 bases and J by 4 bases, with 19 bases between them. The CDR3 sequence is CASSPNSPRGPDTQYF. DNA of the CDR3: TGTGCCAGCAGTCCCAACTCCCCCCGGGGCCCAGATACGCAGTATTTT.

V and J are TRBV11-3 and TRBJ2-3; 9 bases agree with TRBD2. CDR3 length: 15 amino acids. The germline gives CDR1 SGHNT, CDR2 YENEEA. J was trimmed by 6 bases and V by 4 bases; bases with no gene match: 8. The CDR3 loop reads CASSSTSGLGDTQYF. The CDR3 coding sequence is TGTGCCAGCAGCTCAACTAGCGGGCTAGGGGATACGCAGTATTTT.

The rearrangement links TRBV4-2 to TRBJ2-3, with 8 positions matching TRBD2. The CDR3 totals 16 residues. Germline-derived CDR1 and CDR2 are LGHNA and YNFKEQ. The V segment lost 2 bases and the J segment 4 bases; nucleotides outside the gene matches: 8. The CDR3, as DNA: TGTGCCAGCAGCCAAAGAACGGGGGGGGGCCCAGATACGCAGTATTTT. Translation: CASSQRTGGGPDTQYF.

This clone turned up a few times. This chain connects TRBV19 to TRBJ1-2; no reliable D call. Looked up from germline, CDR1 is LNHDA and CDR2 is SQIVND (reference sequence). The CDR3 runs 14 residues. V gave up 1 base and J gave up 2 bases, with 8 bases separating them. CDR3 region: CASSIGPTNYGYTF. The CDR3 DNA reads TGTGCCAGTAGTATAGGACCGACCAACTATGGCTACACCTTC.

This clone was found once. The genes are TRBV18 and TRBJ1-4, with D possibly being TRBD1 (5 bases). Germline-derived CDR1 and CDR2 are KGHSH and LQKENI. The V gene lost 3 bases and the J gene lost 7 bases, with 15 bases spanning the gap. CDR3 length equals 15 residues. For the CDR3, the DNA is TGTGCCAGCTCACCGGTGGGGGAATTGGCTGAAAAACTGTTTTTT. It codes for CASSPVGELAEKLFF. The full variable domain, rest sourced from reference TRBV18 and TRBJ1-4, is NAGVMQNPRHLVRRRGQEARLRCSPMKGHSHVYWYRQLPEEGLKFMVYLQKENIIDESGMPKERFSAEFPKEGPSILRIQQVVRGDSAAYFCASSPVGELAEKLFFGSGTQLSVL.

The genes are TRBV2 and TRBJ1-2; a weak D match, TRBD1 (5 bases). Trimming pared 5 bases from V and 8 bases from J, leaving 24 bases between. The germline gives CDR1 SNHLY, CDR2 FYNNEI. The CDR3 has 16 amino acids. CDR3 DNA: TGTGCCAGCAGTATTGCGATTCAGGGTATTGAGGGAGGCTACACCTTC. Its translation: CASSIAIQGIEGGYTF.

This chain uses TRBV10-3 with TRBJ2-5, with D perhaps being TRBD1 or TRBD2 (5 bases each). This CDR3 comprises 13 residues. Germline V gene sequence: CDR1 ENHRY, CDR2 SYGVKD. Trimming pared 6 bases from V and 1 base from J, leaving 9 bases between. This CDR3 is CAISGAAQETQYF. The CDR3 coding sequence is TGTGCCATCAGCGGGGCGGCCCAAGAGACCCAGTACTTC.

The chain carries TRBV2 and TRBJ1-5; a possible D gene is TRBD1 (6 bases). Germline CDR1 is SNHLY and CDR2 is FYNNEI. Trimming removed 7 bases at V and 6 bases at J, with 13 bases between. The CDR3 runs 13 residues. CDR3 nucleotide sequence: TGTGCCAGCACCTACAGGGCGGCTCAGCCCCAGCATTTT. It codes for CASTYRAAQPQHF.

This clone is a singleton in its sample. V usage is TRBV12-2 and J usage is TRBJ1-4; TRBD1 was called by the table and not checked on the DNA. TRBV12-2 is a pseudogene segment. The CDR3 runs to 15 residues. CDR3 coding DNA: TGTGCAAGTCGTCCTCCGGGACACCGCAATGAAAAACTGTTTTTT. Translated: CASRPPGHRNEKLFF.

The chain combines TRBV6-1 with TRBJ2-3; 7 bases match TRBD2. In germline, CDR1 is MNHNS, CDR2 SASEGT. The CDR3 is 15 amino acids. Trimming at V came to 4 bases and at J to 3 bases, leaving 7 bases not matched to a gene. The CDR3 sequence: CASSALAAATDTQYF. The DNA for the CDR3 is TGTGCCAGCAGTGCCCTAGCGGCCGCTACAGATACGCAGTATTTT.

This clone was seen only once. CDR3 nucleotides: TGTGCCAGCAGCTTAAAAAACTATGGCTACACCTTC. Translated, it gives CASSLKNYGYTF. The chain couples TRBV13 to TRBJ1-2; unclear D gene. Trimming removed 2 bases from V and 2 bases from J, with 3 bases in between. There are 12 residues in the CDR3. CDR1 is PRHDT, CDR2 FYEKMQ, per germline (reference sequence). Full variable domain (rest looked up from reference TRBV13 and TRBJ1-2): AAGVIQSPRHLIKEKRETATLKCYPIPRHDTVYWYQQGPGQDPQFLISFYEKMQSDKGSIPDRFSAQQFSDYHSELNMSSLELGDSALYFCASSLKNYGYTFGSGTRLTVV.

The chain couples TRBV30 to TRBJ1-4, with 7 bases fitting TRBD1. The CDR3 covers 14 residues. The J segment lost 3 bases and the V segment lost 4 bases, leaving 5 bases of the junction unmatched. Germline loops: CDR1 GTSNPN, CDR2 SVGIG (reference sequence). The CDR3 bases are TGTGCCTGGACTTGGGACAGTTCTAATGAAAAACTGTTTTTT. Translated: CAWTWDSSNEKLFF.